The TCR beta chain described here comes from a study of T-cell reconstitution after alpha-beta-depleted transplantation in children. Study-wide findings and caveats: A year had passed since transplant, and T-cell counts and diversity by then came mostly from newly produced T cells.

The library targeted TCRbeta and was prepared with unique molecular identifiers. TCRdb re-called the PCR reads with MiXCR, one entry per CDR3 protein. The table lists some 350,000 distinct CDR3 sequences, about 16% of them singletons, with about 41% in the top ten. CDR1 LGHNA and CDR2 YSLEER come from the germline V gene. V dropped 0 bases and J dropped 3 bases, with 15 bases sitting between them. There are 17 residues in the CDR3. In this sample, this clonotype turned up a few times. No antigen is known for it. Sequenced material: PBMCs, mostly from graft donor cells, taken 360 days after TCRalphabeta/CD19-depleted stem cell transplant. The genes are TRBV4-3 and TRBJ2-1; D is possibly TRBD2 (6 bases). The receptor's source is a male patient aged 2 to 10 who had a stem cell transplant for acute lymphoblastic leukemia, so the T cells may come from the graft donor. CDR3 protein: CASSQDPRESRYNEQFF. In DNA, the CDR3 is TGCGCCAGCAGCCAAGATCCCCGGGAGTCCCGCTACAATGAGCAGTTCTTC.